One TCR beta chain is described in this entry. Antigen unknown. Genomic DNA acted as the template from which TCR beta VDJ combination and CDR3 sequence profiling were carried out. TCRdb fed the reads into MiXCR, producing one record per CDR3 protein. Of about 190,000 distinct CDR3 sequences listed, roughly 64% are singletons. V gave up 2 bases and J gave up 5 bases, with 12 bases separating them. This CDR3 is 15 amino acids long. The sample belongs to a study of CD8+CD57+ T cells in acquired aplastic anemia. Study-level information: When averaged, DNA from sorted CD4+ and CD8+ cells came to about 2.9 ug. General study results and limits: Both patients and controls carried the same twenty-nine CD8+ CDR3 sequences. Between patients and controls, CD8+ Simpson's diversity did not vary significantly.

The rearrangement links TRBV12-3 or TRBV12-4 to TRBJ2-2, with D perhaps matching TRBD1 (6 bases). The sequence was collected from a human donor with severe aplastic anemia or a healthy control (not recorded which). The specimen was sorted CD4+, CD8+, or CD8+CD57+ T cells (not recorded which) from PBMCs. Here the CDR3 DNA reads TGTGCCAGCAGTTTAAGTCTAGGGGGAACCGGGGAGCTGTTTTTT. Protein: CASSLSLGGTGELFF.